This passage covers 22 T cell receptor delta chains from one sample sequenced in a study of delta chains in infants with herpesvirus infections. TCR cDNA was made from PBMC RNA with gamma- and delta-chain-specific primers. TCRdb re-called the RT-PCR reads using CATT. The table lists over a thousand delta-chain clones, 6.9% of them singletons. Sequenced here: peripheral blood, sampled at time point 1 of longitudinal follow-up. The receptors come from a human donor who was a Ugandan infant, either HIV-exposed or HIV-unexposed (not recorded which).

This chain links TRDV1 with TRDJ1, with 8 nucleotides matching TRDD2. Unmatched junction bases numbered 8, after V lost 1 base and J lost 1 base. CDR1 TSWWSYY and CDR2 QGS come from the germline V gene. CDR3 length: 17 amino acids. CDR3 in amino acids: CALGEPRLPSPTDKLIF. The CDR3 coding sequence is TGTGCTCTTGGGGAACCCCGCCTTCCTAGCCCCACCGATAAACTCATCTTT.

The chain carries TRDV1 and TRDJ2; 10 bases fit TRDD3. The CDR3 loop spans 23 amino acids. Germline V gives CDR1 TSWWSYY, CDR2 QGS. V gave up 4 bases and J gave up 0 bases; unmatched junction bases: 23. The CDR3 protein is CALGGSSYGLYWGIPALTAQLFF. The CDR3 bases are TGTGCTCTTGGGGGCAGTTCCTACGGGTTGTACTGGGGGATTCCAGCTTTGACAGCACAACTCTTCTTT.

A note on this clone: This may stem from a read error, because a much larger clone lies one nucleotide away. The genes are TRDV1 and TRDJ1; 10 bases are shared with TRDD3. V trimming: 0 bases; J trimming: 4 bases; junction bases outside the gene matches: 26. Germline values: CDR1 TSWWSYY, CDR2 QGS. This CDR3 region has 23 residues. CDR3 region: CALGELPQAFLRTGGWGSDKLIF. As DNA, the CDR3 is TGTGCTCTTGGGGAACTCCCCCAAGCCTTCCTCCGTACTGGGGGATGGGGGAGCGATAAACTCATCTTT.

By share, this clone counts as large (0.1 to 1%). The CDR3 bases are TGTGCTCTTGGGGAACTAGGGACACTGGGTTCCATGGCTTTTGCTTTGACAGCACAACTCTTCTTT. Translated, it gives CALGELGTLGSMAFALTAQLFF. The gene calls are TRDV1 and TRDJ2, with D possibly matching TRDD3 (6 bases). Germline V gene data show CDR1 as TSWWSYY and CDR2 as QGS. Trimming removed 0 bases from V and 0 bases from J, with 26 bases in between. The CDR3 is 22 residues long.

In this sample, this clone turned up a few times. V is TRAV38-2/DV8 and J is TRDJ1, with D possibly TRDD3 on 6 matching bases. Trimming took off 0 bases at V and 3 bases at J, with 18 bases between the two ends. Germline CDR1 reads TSESDYY; CDR2 reads QEAYKQQN. CDR3 length equals 17 residues. The CDR3, as DNA: TGTGCTTATAGGAGCGCCCCACCCTACTGGGCCTCCGATAAACTCATCTTT. It yields the protein CAYRSAPPYWASDKLIF.

This clone has just a few counts. One end of the junction is discordant with germline, which a read error may explain. CDR3 nucleotides: TGTGCCTGTGACCCCTTGGGGGATACGTCCTTGGACACCCGACAGATGTTTTTC. Translating it yields CACDPLGDTSLDTRQMFF. The chain recombines TRDV2 with TRDJ3; 11 bases map to TRDD3. The J gene was not available in TCRdb and was assigned here by matching the DNA to germline segments. The germline gives CDR1 GEAIGNYY, CDR2 EKD. The CDR3 contains 18 residues.

Concerning this clone: A far larger clone is a single base away, which makes a read error likely. The chain uses TRDV1 and TRDJ1; 9 bases fit TRDD3. CDR1 TSWWSYY and CDR2 QGS come from the germline V gene. The J segment lost 8 bases and the V segment lost 0 bases, leaving 22 bases of the junction unmatched. CDR3 length: 20 amino acids. DNA for the CDR3: TGTGCTCTTGGGGAACTAAGCCTCAGGGCAGTGCCGGCTGGGGGATGCAAACTCATCTTT. Amino acids: CALGELSLRAVPAGGCKLIF.

This sequence joins TRDV1 and TRDJ1; D is unclear. CDR3 length: 13 amino acids. Germline assignment: CDR1 TSWWSYY and CDR2 QGS. V was trimmed by 3 bases and J by 2 bases, leaving 7 bases between them. CDR3: CALGDLQTDKLIF. The CDR3 bases are TGTGCTCTTGGGGACCTCCAGACCGATAAACTCATCTTT.

By share of the sample, this clone is medium-sized (0.01 to 0.1%). This CDR3 reads CACDTGWGFSWDTRQMFF. The CDR3 nucleotides read TGTGCCTGTGACACCGGCTGGGGGTTCTCCTGGGACACCCGACAGATGTTTTTC. The rearrangement uses TRDV2 and TRDJ3, with 7 bases identical to TRDD3. Germline V lookup: CDR1 GEAIGNYY, CDR2 EKD. This CDR3 spans 18 amino acids. Trimming at V came to 0 bases and at J to 0 bases, leaving 4 bases not matched to a gene.

This clone rates as medium-sized. The V and J genes are TRDV1 and TRDJ1, with 10 bases that match TRDD3. Germline V gene data show CDR1 as TSWWSYY and CDR2 as QGS. Trimming at V came to 9 bases and at J to 0 bases, leaving 25 bases not matched to a gene. The length of the CDR3 is 21 residues. Here the CDR3 DNA reads TGTGCTCTACAGGCCAGAGGCACCTCTAAGGTACTGGGGGATTACACCGATAAACTCATCTTT. Translating gives CALQARGTSKVLGDYTDKLIF.

This clone qualifies as large (0.1 to 1%). V gene TRDV1 combines with J gene TRDJ1, with no clear D. CDR1 is TSWWSYY, CDR2 QGS, per germline. The CDR3 is made up of 15 amino acids. Trimming shortened V by 2 bases and J by 12 bases, and 22 bases separated the two germline ends. CDR3 DNA sequence: TGTGCTCTTGGGGAAATAGGAGCCCCCGGAATAATGGTCATCTTT. Translated: CALGEIGAPGIMVIF.

About this clone: This likely reflects a read error, since a far larger clone is one base away. This chain joins TRDV1 and TRDJ1; D call uncertain. CDR1 TSWWSYY and CDR2 QGS come from the germline V gene. The CDR3 runs to 15 residues. V was pared by 2 bases and J by 12 bases, with 22 bases between. The CDR3 sequence: CALGEIGAPGRMVIF. The DNA for the CDR3 is TGTGCTCTTGGGGAAATAGGAGCCCCCGGAAGAATGGTCATCTTT.

V is TRDV1 and J is TRDJ1; D remains unclear. The CDR3 extends over 19 amino acids. Looked up from germline, CDR1 is TSWWSYY and CDR2 is QGS. The V end lost 1 base, the J end lost 3 bases, and 24 bases lay between the germline ends. The CDR3: CALGEPQEKGGDVSDKLIF. The CDR3, as DNA: TGTGCTCTTGGGGAACCTCAAGAGAAGGGTGGCGATGTATCCGATAAACTCATCTTT.

The chain links TRDV1 to TRDJ1, with TRDD3 identical over 7 bases. Trimming at V came to 5 bases and at J to 2 bases, leaving 29 bases not matched to a gene. The CDR3 runs to 22 residues. CDR1 and CDR2 from the germline V gene are TSWWSYY and QGS. DNA for the CDR3: TGTGCTCTTGGGCCCCCCCCCCCTACGGTTCTGGCCCCTCCTGGGGGTACCGATAAACTCATCTTT. Translating it yields CALGPPPPTVLAPPGGTDKLIF.

V and J are TRDV1 and TRDJ1, with 9 bases aligning to TRDD3. Trimming cost V 2 bases and J 0 bases; bases outside gene matches: 25. The CDR3 spans 23 residues. Germline V lookup: CDR1 TSWWSYY, CDR2 QGS. The CDR3 region is CALGEKDPGPLTGGRPYTDKLIF. The CDR3 nucleotides read TGTGCTCTTGGGGAAAAAGATCCAGGCCCCCTTACTGGGGGACGCCCGTACACCGATAAACTCATCTTT.

The sample holds a few counts of this clone. A much larger clone lies a single base off, so this may be a read error. This chain links TRDV1 with TRDJ1; TRDD3 matches at 11 bases. Per the germline V gene, CDR1 is TSWWSYY and CDR2 is QGS. The CDR3 has 19 amino acids. V lost 1 base, J lost 3 bases, and 13 bases stayed unmatched. The CDR3: CALGEQAAYWGINSDKLIF. CDR3 sequence (DNA): TGTGCTCTTGGGGAACAGGCCGCGTACTGGGGGATAAATTCCGATAAACTCATCTTT.

This clone was picked up a small number of times. A much larger clone differs from this one at a single base, so this may be a read error. The genes are TRDV1 and TRDJ1; 9 bases are a match to TRDD3. The CDR3 has 18 amino acids. Germline CDR1 reads TSWWSYY; CDR2 reads QGS. The CDR3 DNA reads TGTGCTCTTGGGGAACTATCGACTGGGGGACCGTACACCGATAAACGCATCTTT. Encoded protein: CALGELSTGGPYTDKRIF.

This clone is medium-sized (0.01 to 0.1%) within its sample. The V and J genes are TRDV2 and TRDJ3; TRDD3 agrees at 12 bases. Losses at the gene ends were 0 bases for V and 0 bases for J; bases not matched to a gene: 2. The CDR3 spans 19 residues. Germline V lookup: CDR1 GEAIGNYY, CDR2 EKD. The CDR3 DNA follows: TGTGCCTGTGACACCGTACTGGGGGATACCTCCTGGGACACCCGACAGATGTTTTTC. The encoded protein is CACDTVLGDTSWDTRQMFF.

This clone is classed as large. CDR3 protein: CALGEIGLPRLGGTYKLIF. The CDR3 DNA follows: TGTGCTCTTGGGGAAATAGGCCTCCCACGGCTGGGGGGGACCTATAAACTCATCTTT. The rearrangement joins TRDV1 to TRDJ1; 7 bases match TRDD3. Germline CDR1 is TSWWSYY and CDR2 is QGS. Trimming removed 2 bases from V and 6 bases from J; junction bases left unmatched: 21. The CDR3 is 19 amino acids.

Notes on this clone: Mismatch with germline at one junction end may stem from a read error. V gene TRDV1 combines with J gene TRDJ1; 11 bases map to TRDD3. Germline CDR1 is TSWWSYY and CDR2 is QGS. The CDR3 sequence is 18 residues long. The CDR3 loop is CAFGRRGGYAGGADKLIF. DNA of the CDR3: TGTGCTTTTGGGCGCCGTGGGGGATACGCCGGTGGAGCCGATAAACTCATCTTT.

About this clone itself: A clone one base away is much larger, so this may be a read error. Other DNA sequences from this sample encode an identical CDR3 as well. This chain joins TRDV2 and TRDJ1, with D perhaps matching TRDD2 or TRDD3 (8 bases each). V was clipped by 3 bases and J by 3 bases, with 43 bases between them. This CDR3 contains 24 residues. Germline CDR1 reads GEAIGNYY; CDR2 reads EKD. The CDR3 DNA sequence: TGTGCCTGTGACCCGAAGGCCTTCCTATTGTGGGGGTCTACTGGGGGTTACCTACCCGATAAACTCATCTTT. This gives the protein CACDPKAFLLWGSTGGYLPDKLIF.

This clone was counted a few times. This chain links TRDV1 with TRDJ3; 9 bases agree with TRDD2. This CDR3 spans 26 amino acids. Germline values: CDR1 TSWWSYY, CDR2 QGS. V lost 3 bases, J lost 3 bases, and 30 bases stayed unmatched. For the CDR3, the DNA is TGTGCTCTTGGGGATTGCCTTCCTACCTTGTGGGGGACATGGACGTATTGTAGCTGGGACACCCGACAGATGTTTTTC. Encoded protein: CALGDCLPTLWGTWTYCSWDTRQMFF.